The 19 T cell receptor beta chains in this list originate from one sample, sequenced in a study of cytomegalovirus exposure and HLA in healthy donors. PCR was performed using 60 Vbeta and 13 Jbeta primers. Measured with immunoSEQ multiplex PCR; TCRdb has only the in-frame clones, and not every one. The table lists about 300,000 clones, roughly 90% of them singletons. The sequenced material came from PBMCs. These receptors came from a man aged 35 to 55 in good health and CMV-seropositive.

V is TRBV28 and J is TRBJ2-7; 8 nucleotides match TRBD2. The CDR3 sequence is 14 residues long. Germline V CDR1 and CDR2: MDHEN, SYDVKM. With 6 bases clipped from V and 7 bases from J, the junction kept 11 bases outside the gene matches. The CDR3 reads CASSSSGKEGEQYF. The CDR3, as DNA: TGTGCCAGCAGCAGTAGCGGGAAAGAAGGAGAGCAGTACTTC.

The chain combines TRBV28 with TRBJ1-1, with 7 bases identical to TRBD1. Germline V lookup: CDR1 MDHEN, CDR2 SYDVKM. The CDR3 loop spans 15 amino acids. With V trimmed by 6 bases and J by 5 bases, 12 bases remained unmatched. CDR3 sequence reads: CASRPSTGRRTEAFF. The CDR3 region has the DNA TGTGCCAGCAGGCCATCGACAGGGAGGAGGACTGAAGCTTTCTTT.

The J gene is TRBJ2-1, the V gene TRBV5-6; 10 bases map to TRBD2. The V segment lost 0 bases and the J segment 4 bases; nucleotides outside the gene matches: 10. In germline, CDR1 is SGHDT, CDR2 YYEEEE. The CDR3 contains 18 residues. The CDR3 region has the DNA TGTGCCAGCAGCTTGGAGGGGCTAGCGGGAGTGGTTTACAATGAGCAGTTCTTC. Protein product: CASSLEGLAGVVYNEQFF.

The chain is built from TRBV11-2 and TRBJ2-3, with 12 positions matching TRBD2. The CDR3 is 16 residues long. CDR1 and CDR2 from the germline V gene are SGHAT and FQNNGV. Germline trimming cut 5 bases from V and 5 bases from J; bases unmatched to any gene: 8. The CDR3 bases are TGTGCCAGCAGCCACTGGACTAGCGGGAATATAGATACGCAGTATTTT. This translates into CASSHWTSGNIDTQYF.

This clone was picked up a small number of times. This chain links TRBV5-1 with TRBJ1-3; D uncertain. This CDR3 is built from 16 residues. The ends were cut back, 4 bases at V and 3 bases at J, with 17 bases in the middle. Germline loops: CDR1 SGHRS, CDR2 YFSETQ. CDR3 DNA sequence: TGCGCCAGCAGCCTGGAGGAGCTTCGGGGTGGAAACACCATATATTTT. This gives the protein CASSLEELRGGNTIYF.

The J gene is TRBJ2-1, the V gene TRBV9, with 11 bases lining up with TRBD1. Germline CDR1 reads SGDLS; CDR2 reads YYNGEE. The CDR3 is made up of 18 amino acids. The junction had 11 bases not matched to a gene; V was cut back by 0 bases and J by 6 bases. The CDR3 DNA sequence: TGTGCCAGCAGCGTAGTGCGGGGGGGGACAGGGGGGAGCAATGAGCAGTTCTTC. It is translated as CASSVVRGGTGGSNEQFF.

This chain joins TRBV5-4 and TRBJ1-2, with a weak D call TRBD1 (5 bases). Trimming removed 0 bases at V and 7 bases at J, with 13 bases between. Germline lookup yields CDR1 SGHNT and CDR2 YYREEE (reference sequence). CDR3 length: 14 residues. CDR3 sequence (DNA): TGTGCCAGCAGCTTGGAACAGGACGGCGGTGGCTACACCTTC. It specifies CASSLEQDGGGYTF.

This rearrangement joins TRBV7-6 to TRBJ2-7, with TRBD1 matching over 8 bases. CDR3 length: 14 residues. V lost 0 bases, J lost 5 bases, and 3 bases stayed unmatched. Looked up from germline, CDR1 is SGHVS and CDR2 is FNYEAQ. CDR3 loop: CASSLAQGAHEQYF. CDR3 nucleotide sequence: TGTGCCAGCAGCTTAGCCCAGGGGGCCCACGAGCAGTACTTC.

The chain combines TRBV27 with TRBJ2-3, with 7 bases aligning to TRBD2. The trim removed 8 bases at V and 4 bases at J, leaving 12 bases unmatched. The CDR3 length is 15 residues. Per germline, CDR1 MNHEY and CDR2 SMNVEV (reference sequence). This CDR3 is CASGSGGSDADTQYF. The CDR3 region has the DNA TGTGCCAGCGGTTCAGGCGGGAGTGACGCAGATACGCAGTATTTT.

This chain links TRBV2 with TRBJ1-5; 9 positions agree with TRBD1. This CDR3 contains 17 residues. The germline V gene encodes CDR1 SNHLY and CDR2 FYNNEI. Trimming removed 4 bases from V and 3 bases from J; junction bases left unmatched: 10. CDR3 in amino acids: CASSVETGGDYNQPQHF. CDR3 nucleotides: TGTGCCAGCAGTGTCGAAACAGGGGGCGATTACAATCAGCCCCAGCATTTT.

The chain uses TRBV7-9 and TRBJ2-7; 8 positions match TRBD1. V was pared by 5 bases and J by 5 bases, with 8 bases of the junction left unmatched. The germline V gene encodes CDR1 SEHNR and CDR2 FQNEAQ (reference sequence). The CDR3 extends over 14 amino acids. The CDR3: CASSPRQGSHEQYF. The CDR3 DNA is TGTGCCAGCAGCCCGAGACAGGGGTCCCACGAGCAGTACTTC.

This chain joins TRBV30 and TRBJ2-7; TRBD2 might be the D (8 bases). V lost 3 bases to trimming and J lost 4 bases, with 19 bases between them. This CDR3 spans 15 amino acids. Looked up from germline, CDR1 is GTSNPN and CDR2 is SVGIG (reference sequence). The CDR3 bases are TGTGCCTGGAGCGGGGGGGGACAGATAGATTACGAGCAGTACTTC. Translating gives CAWSGGGQIDYEQYF.

This chain joins TRBV6-5 and TRBJ1-5; 9 nucleotides align to TRBD1. CDR1 MNHEY and CDR2 SVGAGI come from the germline V gene. CDR3 length: 15 amino acids. The J segment lost 3 bases and the V segment lost 5 bases, leaving 5 bases of the junction unmatched. DNA of the CDR3: TGTGCCAGCAGTGCAACAGGGGGCTTCAATCAGCCCCAGCATTTT. Its protein product is CASSATGGFNQPQHF.

The genes are TRBV11-2 and TRBJ1-2; possible D gene TRBD1, 5 bases. V was shortened by 0 bases and J by 4 bases, with 12 bases between the two germline ends. CDR3 length equals 15 residues. Germline assignment: CDR1 SGHAT and CDR2 FQNNGV. CDR3 sequence: CASSLDPQQGYGYTF. The CDR3 region has the DNA TGTGCCAGCAGCTTAGATCCCCAGCAGGGCTATGGCTACACCTTC.

V and J are TRBV7-2 and TRBJ2-5; the D gene is possibly TRBD2 (6 bases). This CDR3 has 15 amino acids. Deletions cut 5 bases from V and 5 bases from J, with 18 bases between. The V gene's germline CDR1 is SGHTA and CDR2 FQGNSA. The CDR3 sequence is CASSIQGTGGETQYF. The CDR3 DNA reads as TGTGCCAGCAGCATCCAGGGCACCGGAGGGGAGACCCAGTACTTC.

The CDR3 spells CASRGQIISYEQYF. For the CDR3, the DNA is TGTGCCAGCAGAGGACAGATTATCTCCTACGAGCAGTACTTC. The chain employs TRBV2 and TRBJ2-5; TRBD1 might be the D (6 bases). The DNA end is more similar to TRBJ2-7, so the J call may be wrong. CDR3 length: 14 amino acids. Germline V lookup: CDR1 SNHLY, CDR2 FYNNEI.

The CDR3 region is CASSLGTRGLYNEQFF. DNA of the CDR3: TGTGCCAGCAGCTTGGGGACAAGGGGGCTTTACAATGAGCAGTTCTTC. The rearrangement links TRBV7-9 to TRBJ2-1, with 7 nucleotides matching TRBD1. Germline lookup yields CDR1 SEHNR and CDR2 FQNEAQ (reference sequence). V was clipped by 3 bases and J by 4 bases; unmatched bases: 9. There are 16 residues in the CDR3.

The V call is TRBV6-5, the J call TRBJ2-1, with a weak D call TRBD2 (6 bases). The CDR3 runs to 14 residues. V shed 3 bases and J shed 8 bases, with 14 bases lying between them. CDR1 is MNHEY, CDR2 SVGAGI, per germline. The CDR3 nucleotides are TGTGCCAGCAGTTATGGGGGAGGTTTGGATGAGCAGTTCTTC. It encodes CASSYGGGLDEQFF.

The V and J genes are TRBV2 and TRBJ2-1; maybe TRBD2 (5 bases). CDR1 and CDR2 (germline): SNHLY, FYNNEI. This CDR3 spans 15 amino acids. The V end lost 3 bases, the J end lost 0 bases, and 9 bases lay between the germline ends. CDR3 DNA: TGTGCCAGCAGTGAGGGAGCGGCCTCCTACAATGAGCAGTTCTTC. As protein: CASSEGAASYNEQFF.